The following is a TCR beta chain sequence with its context. What it recognizes is unknown. The CDR3 is 13 amino acids. The germline CDR1 and CDR2 sequences are SNHLY and FYNNEI. The germline V and J ends were trimmed by 1 base and 4 bases, with 8 bases remaining between them. Reverse transcription of extracted RNA yielded cDNA, which provided the sequencing template. Clones were sequenced by immunoSEQ multiplex PCR, and TCRdb holds only the in-frame ones, with some missing. The table lists about 190,000 clones, about three fifths of them singletons. The sample comes from a study of CD8+ T cells in alopecia areata. Study-wide background: Each of the treated patients was given oral tofacitinib, 5 to 10 mg twice daily, for moderate-to-severe alopecia areata. The drug, tofacitinib, lasted 6 to 18 months, followed by 6 months off drug. Study-wide results and limits: Tofacitinib delivered significant drops in scalp clonality and in expanded CD8+ clones among the top 100.

Specified treatment: oral pan-JAK inhibitor, 5-10 mg twice daily. Both peripheral blood and punch biopsies of lesional scalp skin were obtained from patients who had alopecia areata. The material was CD8+ T cells sorted from blood, obtained at week 24, from a patient treated with tofacitinib. The gene calls are TRBV2 and TRBJ2-7; no clear D. This clonotype was sampled from a human donor with alopecia areata. The CDR3 loop is CASSEGAAYEQYF. In nucleotides, the CDR3 is TGTGCCAGCAGTGAAGGGGCAGCTTACGAGCAGTACTTC.